This T cell receptor (beta chain) is drawn from a study of T-cell reconstitution after alpha-beta-depleted transplantation in children. Study outcomes and limitations: Once a year had passed after transplant, T-cell counts and diversity came mostly from newly produced T cells. Expanded graft clones, several hundred of them, were reportedly the source of alpha-beta T cells about two months after transplant.

Preparation of the TCRbeta library was carried out with unique molecular identifiers. Each CDR3 protein gets one entry after TCRdb re-called the PCR reads with MiXCR. The sample has 550,000 to 800,000 distinct CDR3 sequences, 10% to 15% seen once. At least ten counts were recorded for this clonotype. Antigen: not known. The V and J ends lost 2 bases and 0 bases, in that order; junction bases with no gene match: 5. The germline V gene encodes CDR1 SGHDT and CDR2 YYEEEE. The CDR3 consists of 16 residues. This TCR was recovered from a girl aged 2 to 9 with congenital amegakaryocytic thrombocytopenia, due to receive a stem cell transplant. The chain recombines TRBV5-6 with TRBJ2-7; TRBD1 matches 10 bases. The sample in question was PBMCs, obtained before TCRalphabeta/CD19-depleted stem cell transplant. The chain's CDR3 is CASSFGTGVPSYEQYF. The CDR3 nucleotides read TGTGCCAGCAGCTTCGGGACAGGGGTTCCCTCCTACGAGCAGTACTTC.